The present T cell receptor beta chain was sequenced within a study of T cells in Graves' hyperthyroidism and ophthalmopathy. Criteria for exclusion of patients were uncontrolled infection, other autoimmune disease, pregnancy or lactation. This clonotype was observed at least ten times. Trimming removed 4 bases from V and 2 bases from J, with 15 bases in between. Germline V CDR1 and CDR2: LGHNA, YSLEER. The length of the CDR3 is 15 residues. The TCR beta CDR3 regions underwent amplification using RNA transcripts as the source. The study used the HTBI primer set for a first-round RT-PCR of the TCR CDR3. TCRdb used MiXCR to reprocess the multiplex PCR reads, holding one entry per CDR3 protein. In the table there are some 760,000 distinct CDR3 sequences, around 15% of which are singletons.

The sequence derives from a woman younger than 35 with Graves' hyperthyroidism. The chain employs TRBV4-3 and TRBJ2-7; the D call may be TRBD1 or TRBD2 (5 bases each). The specimen sequenced was blood. The CDR3 DNA reads TGCGCCAGCAGCCCCTCGGGGCAGTTGACCTACGAGCAGTACTTC. Protein sequence: CASSPSGQLTYEQYF.